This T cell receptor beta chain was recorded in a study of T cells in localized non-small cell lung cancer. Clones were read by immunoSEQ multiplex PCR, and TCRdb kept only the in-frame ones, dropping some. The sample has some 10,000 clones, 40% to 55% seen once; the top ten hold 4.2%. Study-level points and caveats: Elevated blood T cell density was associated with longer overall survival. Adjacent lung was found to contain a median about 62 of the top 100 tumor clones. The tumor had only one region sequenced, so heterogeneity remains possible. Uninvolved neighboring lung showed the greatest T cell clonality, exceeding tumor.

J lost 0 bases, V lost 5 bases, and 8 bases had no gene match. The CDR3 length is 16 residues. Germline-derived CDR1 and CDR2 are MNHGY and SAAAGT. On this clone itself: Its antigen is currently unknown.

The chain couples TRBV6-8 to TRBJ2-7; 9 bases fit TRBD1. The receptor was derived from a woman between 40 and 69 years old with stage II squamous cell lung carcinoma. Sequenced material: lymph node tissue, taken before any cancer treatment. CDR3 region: CASSATGQGYSYEQYF. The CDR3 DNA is TGTGCCAGCAGTGCGACGGGACAGGGTTACTCCTACGAGCAGTACTTC.